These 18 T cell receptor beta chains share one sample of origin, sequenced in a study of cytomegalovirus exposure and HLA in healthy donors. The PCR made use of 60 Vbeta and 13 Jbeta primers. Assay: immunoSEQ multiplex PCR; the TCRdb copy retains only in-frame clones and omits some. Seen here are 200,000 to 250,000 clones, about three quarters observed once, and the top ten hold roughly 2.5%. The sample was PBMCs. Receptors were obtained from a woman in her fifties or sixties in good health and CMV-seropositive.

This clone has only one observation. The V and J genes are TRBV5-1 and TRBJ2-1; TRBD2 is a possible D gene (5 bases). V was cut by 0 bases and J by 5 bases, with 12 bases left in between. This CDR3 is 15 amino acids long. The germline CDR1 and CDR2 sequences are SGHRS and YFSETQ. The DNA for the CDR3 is TGCGCCAGCAGCTTGGGTGGGAGCACCCACAATGAGCAGTTCTTC. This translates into CASSLGGSTHNEQFF.

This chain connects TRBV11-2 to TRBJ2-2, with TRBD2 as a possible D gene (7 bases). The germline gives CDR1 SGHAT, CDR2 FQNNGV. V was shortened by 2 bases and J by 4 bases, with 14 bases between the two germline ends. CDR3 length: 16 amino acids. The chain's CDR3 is CASSLRGASGTGELFF. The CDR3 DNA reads TGTGCCAGCAGCTTACGGGGGGCCAGTGGCACCGGGGAGCTGTTTTTT.

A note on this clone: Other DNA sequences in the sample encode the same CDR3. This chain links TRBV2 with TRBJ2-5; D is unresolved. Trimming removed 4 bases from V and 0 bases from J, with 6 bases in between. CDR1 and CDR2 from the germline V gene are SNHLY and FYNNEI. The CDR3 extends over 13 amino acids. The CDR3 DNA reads TGTGCCAGCAGTGGCGAGTACCAAGAGACCCAGTACTTC. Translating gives CASSGEYQETQYF.

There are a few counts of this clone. CDR3 coding DNA: TGTGCCAGCAGCTTAGACGGACAGGGCGGAACTGAAGCTTTCTTT. Protein product: CASSLDGQGGTEAFF. This chain uses TRBV6-6 with TRBJ1-1; the match to TRBD1 covers 8 bases. Per the germline V gene, CDR1 is MNHNY and CDR2 is SVGAGI (reference sequence). V gave up 6 bases and J gave up 5 bases; unmatched junction bases: 11. The CDR3 runs 15 residues.

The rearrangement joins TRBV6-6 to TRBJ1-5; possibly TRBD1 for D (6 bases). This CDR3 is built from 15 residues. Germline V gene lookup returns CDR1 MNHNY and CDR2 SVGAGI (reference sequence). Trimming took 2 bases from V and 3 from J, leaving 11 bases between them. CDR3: CASSYRTGTNQPQHF. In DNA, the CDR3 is TGTGCCAGCAGTTACCGTACAGGGACCAATCAGCCCCAGCATTTT.

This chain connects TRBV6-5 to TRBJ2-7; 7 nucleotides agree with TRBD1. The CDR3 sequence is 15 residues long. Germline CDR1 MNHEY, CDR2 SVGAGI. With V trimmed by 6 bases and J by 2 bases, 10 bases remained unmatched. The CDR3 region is CASRMTGPSTYEQYF. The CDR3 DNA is TGTGCCAGCAGGATGACAGGGCCCTCTACCTACGAGCAGTACTTC.

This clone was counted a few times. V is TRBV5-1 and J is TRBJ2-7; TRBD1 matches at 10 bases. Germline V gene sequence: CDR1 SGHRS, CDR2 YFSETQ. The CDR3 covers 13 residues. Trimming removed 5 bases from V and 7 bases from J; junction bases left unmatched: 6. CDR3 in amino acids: CASSWDRGREQYF. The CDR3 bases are TGCGCCAGCAGTTGGGACAGGGGTAGGGAGCAGTACTTC.

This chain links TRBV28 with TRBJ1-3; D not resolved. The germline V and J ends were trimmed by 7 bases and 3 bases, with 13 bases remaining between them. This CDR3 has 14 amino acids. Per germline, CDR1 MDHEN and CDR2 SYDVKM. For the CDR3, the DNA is TGTGCCAGCAAAGTACAGAGTCGTGGAAACACCATATATTTT. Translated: CASKVQSRGNTIYF.

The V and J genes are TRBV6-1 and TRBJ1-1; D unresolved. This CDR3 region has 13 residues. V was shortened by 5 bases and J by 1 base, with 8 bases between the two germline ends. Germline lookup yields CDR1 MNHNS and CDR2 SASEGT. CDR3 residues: CASSLSGNTEAFF. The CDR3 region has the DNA TGTGCCAGCAGTTTATCAGGGAACACTGAAGCTTTCTTT.

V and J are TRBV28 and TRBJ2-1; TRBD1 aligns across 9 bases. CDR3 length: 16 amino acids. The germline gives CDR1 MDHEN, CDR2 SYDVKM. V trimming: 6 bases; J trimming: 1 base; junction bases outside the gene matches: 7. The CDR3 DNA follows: TGTGCCAGCAGCCGCCGACAGGGGGTTTCCTACAATGAGCAGTTCTTC. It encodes CASSRRQGVSYNEQFF.

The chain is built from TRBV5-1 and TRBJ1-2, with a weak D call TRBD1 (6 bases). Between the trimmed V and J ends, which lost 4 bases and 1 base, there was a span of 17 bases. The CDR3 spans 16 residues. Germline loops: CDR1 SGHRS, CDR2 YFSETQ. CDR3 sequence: CASSRLWTDDNYGYTF. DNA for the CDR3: TGCGCCAGCAGCCGGCTCTGGACAGATGATAACTATGGCTACACCTTC. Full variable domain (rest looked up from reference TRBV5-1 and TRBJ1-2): KAGVTQTPRYLIKTRGQQVTLSCSPISGHRSVSWYQQTPGQGLQFLFEYFSETQRNKGNFPGRFSGRQFSNSRSEMNVSTLELGDSALYLCASSRLWTDDNYGYTFGSGTRLTVV.

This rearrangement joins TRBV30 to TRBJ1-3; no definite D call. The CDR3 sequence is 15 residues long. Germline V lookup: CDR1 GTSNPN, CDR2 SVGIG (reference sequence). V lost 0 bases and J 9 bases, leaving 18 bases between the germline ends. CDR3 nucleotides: TGTGCCTGGAGTGTACTGGCAGCACAGCCAAGCACCATATATTTT. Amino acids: CAWSVLAAQPSTIYF. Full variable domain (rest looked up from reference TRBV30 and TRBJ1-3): SQTIHQWPATLVQPVGSPLSLECTVEGTSNPNLYWYRQAAGRGLQLLFYSVGIGQISSEVPQNLSASRPQDRQFILSSKKLLLSDSGFYLCAWSVLAAQPSTIYFGEGSWLTVV.

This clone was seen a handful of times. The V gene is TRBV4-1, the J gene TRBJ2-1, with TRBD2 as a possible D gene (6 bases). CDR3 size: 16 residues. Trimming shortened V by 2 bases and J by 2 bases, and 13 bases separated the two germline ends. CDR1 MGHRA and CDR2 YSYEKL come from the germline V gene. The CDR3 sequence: CASSQSGGITYNEQFF. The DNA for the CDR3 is TGCGCCAGCAGCCAAAGCGGCGGGATTACCTACAATGAGCAGTTCTTC.

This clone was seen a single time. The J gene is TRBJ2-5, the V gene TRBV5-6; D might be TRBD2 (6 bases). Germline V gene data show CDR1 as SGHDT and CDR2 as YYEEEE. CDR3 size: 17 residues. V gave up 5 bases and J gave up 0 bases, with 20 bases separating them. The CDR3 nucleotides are TGTGCCAGCAGATGGGGAGGCGAGAAAGGAAACCAAGAGACCCAGTACTTC. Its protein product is CASRWGGEKGNQETQYF.

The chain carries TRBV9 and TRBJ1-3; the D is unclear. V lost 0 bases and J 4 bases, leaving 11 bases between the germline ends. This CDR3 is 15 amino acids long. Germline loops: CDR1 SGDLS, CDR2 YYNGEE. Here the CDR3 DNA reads TGTGCCAGCAGCGTAGGGTCCGGGGAAGGAAACACCATATATTTT. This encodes CASSVGSGEGNTIYF.

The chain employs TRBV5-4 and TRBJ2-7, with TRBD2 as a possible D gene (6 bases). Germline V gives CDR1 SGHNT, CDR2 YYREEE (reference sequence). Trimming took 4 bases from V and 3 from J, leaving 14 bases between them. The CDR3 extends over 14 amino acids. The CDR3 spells CASSVGGLLYEQYF. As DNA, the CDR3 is TGTGCCAGCAGCGTTGGAGGACTACTCTACGAGCAGTACTTC.

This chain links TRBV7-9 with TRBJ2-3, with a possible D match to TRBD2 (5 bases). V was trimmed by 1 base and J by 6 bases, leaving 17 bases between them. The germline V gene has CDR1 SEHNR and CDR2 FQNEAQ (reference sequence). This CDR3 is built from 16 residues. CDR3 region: CASSLGASFGVDTQYF. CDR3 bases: TGTGCCAGCAGCTTAGGGGCTAGCTTTGGGGTCGATACGCAGTATTTT.

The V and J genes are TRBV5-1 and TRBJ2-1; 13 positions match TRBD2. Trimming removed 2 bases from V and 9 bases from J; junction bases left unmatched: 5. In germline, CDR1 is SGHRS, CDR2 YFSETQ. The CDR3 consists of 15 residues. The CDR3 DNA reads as TGCGCCAGCAGCTTCACTAGCGGGAGGGCCGGTGAGCAGTTCTTC. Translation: CASSFTSGRAGEQFF. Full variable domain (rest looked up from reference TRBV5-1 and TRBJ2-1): KAGVTQTPRYLIKTRGQQVTLSCSPISGHRSVSWYQQTPGQGLQFLFEYFSETQRNKGNFPGRFSGRQFSNSRSEMNVSTLELGDSALYLCASSFTSGRAGEQFFGPGTRLTVL.